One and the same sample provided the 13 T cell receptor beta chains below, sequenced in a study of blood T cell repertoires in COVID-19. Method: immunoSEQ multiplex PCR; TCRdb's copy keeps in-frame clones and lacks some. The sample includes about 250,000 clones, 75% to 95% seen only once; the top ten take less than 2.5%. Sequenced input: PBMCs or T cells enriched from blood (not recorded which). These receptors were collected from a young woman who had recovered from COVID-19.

The CDR3 nucleotides read TGTGCCAGCAGCCCTCAGGGGACCGGGGCCAACGTCCTGACTTTC. This gives the protein CASSPQGTGANVLTF. The chain combines TRBV5-6 with TRBJ2-6; D might be TRBD1 (6 bases). The CDR3 is made up of 15 amino acids. The germline V gene has CDR1 SGHDT and CDR2 YYEEEE. V was clipped by 4 bases and J by 4 bases, with 12 bases between them. Filled out from reference TRBV5-6 and TRBJ2-6, the complete variable domain reads DAGVTQSPTHLIKTRGQQVTLRCSPKSGHDTVSWYQQALGQGPQFIFQYYEEEERQRGNFPDRFSGHQFPNYSSELNVNALLLGDSALYLCASSPQGTGANVLTFGAGSRLTVL.

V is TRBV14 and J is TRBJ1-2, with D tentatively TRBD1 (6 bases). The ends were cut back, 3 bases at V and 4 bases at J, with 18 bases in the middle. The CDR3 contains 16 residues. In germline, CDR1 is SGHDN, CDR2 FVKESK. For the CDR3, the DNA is TGTGCCAGCAGCCAGGGGACAACACCCACTCTCTATGGCTACACCTTC. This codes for CASSQGTTPTLYGYTF.

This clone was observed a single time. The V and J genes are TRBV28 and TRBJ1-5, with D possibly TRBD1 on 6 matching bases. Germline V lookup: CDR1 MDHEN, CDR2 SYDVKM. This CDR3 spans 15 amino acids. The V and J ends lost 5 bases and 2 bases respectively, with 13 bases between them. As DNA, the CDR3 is TGTGCCAGCAGTGCCCACAGGGCTCGCAATCAGCCCCAGCATTTT. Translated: CASSAHRARNQPQHF.

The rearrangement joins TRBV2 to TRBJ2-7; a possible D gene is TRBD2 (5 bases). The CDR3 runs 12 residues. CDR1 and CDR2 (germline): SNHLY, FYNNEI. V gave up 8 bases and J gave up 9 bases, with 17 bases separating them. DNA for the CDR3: TGTGCCAGCTCTTCGGCTTACCGGGGGCAGTACTTC. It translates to CASSSAYRGQYF.

The chain's CDR3 is CASGPGNYNSPLHF. In nucleotides, the CDR3 is TGTGCCAGCGGTCCAGGCAACTATAATTCACCCCTCCACTTT. The rearrangement uses TRBV28 and TRBJ1-6; D ambiguous. Germline CDR1 is MDHEN and CDR2 is SYDVKM. The ends were cut back, 8 bases at V and 3 bases at J, with 11 bases in the middle. This CDR3 has 14 residues.

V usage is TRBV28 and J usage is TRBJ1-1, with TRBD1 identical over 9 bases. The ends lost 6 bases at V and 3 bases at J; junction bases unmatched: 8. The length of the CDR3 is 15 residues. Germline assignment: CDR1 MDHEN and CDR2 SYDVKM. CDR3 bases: TGTGCCAGCAGATACAGGGGGCTAGGGTACACTGAAGCTTTCTTT. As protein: CASRYRGLGYTEAFF.

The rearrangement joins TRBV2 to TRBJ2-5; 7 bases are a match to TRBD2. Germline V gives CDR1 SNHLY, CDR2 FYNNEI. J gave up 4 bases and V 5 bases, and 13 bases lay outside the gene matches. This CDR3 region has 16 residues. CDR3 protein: CASSFSSGGGRETQYF. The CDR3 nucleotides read TGTGCCAGCAGTTTCTCTAGCGGAGGAGGGCGAGAGACCCAGTACTTC.

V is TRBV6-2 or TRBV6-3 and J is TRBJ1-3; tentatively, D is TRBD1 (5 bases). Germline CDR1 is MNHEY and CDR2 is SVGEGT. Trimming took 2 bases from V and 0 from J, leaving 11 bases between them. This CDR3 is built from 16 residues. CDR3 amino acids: CASSYAGPNSGNTIYF. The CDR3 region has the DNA TGTGCCAGCAGTTACGCGGGACCGAACTCTGGAAACACCATATATTTT.

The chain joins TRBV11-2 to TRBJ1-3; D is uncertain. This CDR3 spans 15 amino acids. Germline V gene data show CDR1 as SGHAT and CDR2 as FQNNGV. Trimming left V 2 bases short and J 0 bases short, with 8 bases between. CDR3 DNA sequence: TGTGCCAGCAGCTTATGGGCCTTCTCTGGAAACACCATATATTTT. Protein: CASSLWAFSGNTIYF.

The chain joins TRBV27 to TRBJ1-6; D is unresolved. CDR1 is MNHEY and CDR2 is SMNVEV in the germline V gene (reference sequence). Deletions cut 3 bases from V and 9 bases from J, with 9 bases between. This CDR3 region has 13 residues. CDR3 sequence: CASSFDYFSPLHF. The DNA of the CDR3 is TGTGCCAGCAGTTTCGACTATTTTTCACCCCTCCACTTT.

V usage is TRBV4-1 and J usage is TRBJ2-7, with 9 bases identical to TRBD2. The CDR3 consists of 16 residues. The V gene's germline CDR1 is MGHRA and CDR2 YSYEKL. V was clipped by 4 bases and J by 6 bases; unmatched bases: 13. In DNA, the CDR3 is TGCGCCAGCAGCCCTTCGCCGACTAGCGGTTCCGGCGAGCAGTACTTC. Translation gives CASSPSPTSGSGEQYF.

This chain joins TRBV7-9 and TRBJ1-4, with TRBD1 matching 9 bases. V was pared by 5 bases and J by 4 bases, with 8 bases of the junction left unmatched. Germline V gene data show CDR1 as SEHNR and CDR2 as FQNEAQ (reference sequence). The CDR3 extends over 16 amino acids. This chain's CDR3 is CASSPQDRGGNEKLFF. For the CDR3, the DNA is TGTGCCAGCAGCCCGCAGGACAGGGGTGGTAATGAAAAACTGTTTTTT.

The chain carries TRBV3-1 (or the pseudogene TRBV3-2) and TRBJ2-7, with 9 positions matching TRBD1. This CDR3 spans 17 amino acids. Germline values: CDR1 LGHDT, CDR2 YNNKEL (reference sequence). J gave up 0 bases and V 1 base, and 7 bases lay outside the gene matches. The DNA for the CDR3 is TGTGCCAGCAGCCAAGGGACAGGGGAGACCTACTCCTACGAGCAGTACTTC. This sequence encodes CASSQGTGETYSYEQYF.